This T cell receptor beta chain was documented in a study of PD-1 blockade in classical Hodgkin lymphoma. Every patient relapsed after autologous stem cell transplantation, and brentuximab vedotin exposure varied. CD4+ T cells were purified from thawed PBMCs by magnetic negative selection. Sequencing was performed with immunoSEQ multiplex PCR; in TCRdb, only in-frame clones are kept and a portion is missing. Among roughly 10,000 clones, about 79% were seen once, and the ten largest hold less than 5%. The table lists this clone with a count of one. The antigen is undetermined. Study results and limitations: Baseline diversity resembling that of newly diagnosed patients was seen in complete responders. Reports indicated that newly diagnosed patients had lower baseline TCR diversity than healthy donors did.

Germline V gene lookup returns CDR1 SGHDN and CDR2 FVKESK. The CDR3 covers 20 residues. V lost 1 base to trimming and J lost 0 bases; unmatched junction nucleotides: 8. The TCR was taken from a human donor with classical Hodgkin lymphoma. This specimen was CD4+ T cells from blood, taken at baseline. This chain joins TRBV14 and TRBJ2-6, with 11 bases lining up with TRBD1. As DNA, the CDR3 is TGTGCCAGCAGCCAAGGATGGACAGGGGGCTTCATCTCTGGGGCCAACGTCCTGACTTTC. It is translated as CASSQGWTGGFISGANVLTF. The variable domain in full, with the rest retrieved from reference TRBV14 and TRBJ2-6, is EAGVTQFPSHSVIEKGQTVTLRCDPISGHDNLYWYRRVMGKEIKFLLHFVKESKQDESGMPNNRFLAERTGGTYSTLKVQPAELEDSGVYFCASSQGWTGGFISGANVLTFGAGSRLTVL.